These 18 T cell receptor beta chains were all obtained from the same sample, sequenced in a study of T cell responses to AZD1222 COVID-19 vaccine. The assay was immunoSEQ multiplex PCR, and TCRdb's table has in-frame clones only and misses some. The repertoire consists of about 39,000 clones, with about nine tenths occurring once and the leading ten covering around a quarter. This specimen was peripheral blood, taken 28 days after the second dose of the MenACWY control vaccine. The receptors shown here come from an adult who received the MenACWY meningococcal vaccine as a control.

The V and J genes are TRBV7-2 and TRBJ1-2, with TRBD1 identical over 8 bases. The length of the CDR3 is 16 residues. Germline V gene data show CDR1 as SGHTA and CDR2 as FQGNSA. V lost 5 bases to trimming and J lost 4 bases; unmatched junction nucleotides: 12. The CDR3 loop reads CASSPISGGSLYGYTF. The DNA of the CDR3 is TGTGCCAGCAGCCCAATTTCAGGGGGCTCCCTCTATGGCTACACCTTC. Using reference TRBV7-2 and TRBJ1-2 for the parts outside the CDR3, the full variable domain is GAGVSQSPSNKVTEKGKDVELRCDPISGHTALYWYRQSLGQGLEFLIYFQGNSAPDKSGLPSDRFSAERTGGSVSTLTIQRTQQEDSAVYLCASSPISGGSLYGYTFGSGTRLTVV.

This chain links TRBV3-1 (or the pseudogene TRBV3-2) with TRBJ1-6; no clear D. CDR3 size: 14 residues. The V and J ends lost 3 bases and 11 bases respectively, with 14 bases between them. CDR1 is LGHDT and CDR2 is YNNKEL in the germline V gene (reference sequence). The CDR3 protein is CASSQGSMRAPLHF. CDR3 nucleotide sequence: TGTGCCAGCAGCCAGGGCTCGATGAGGGCACCCCTCCACTTT.

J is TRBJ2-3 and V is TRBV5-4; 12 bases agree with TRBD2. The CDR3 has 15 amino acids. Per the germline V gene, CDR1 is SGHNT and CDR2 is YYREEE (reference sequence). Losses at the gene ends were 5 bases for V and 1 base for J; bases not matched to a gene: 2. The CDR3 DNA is TGTGCCAGCAGGCTAGCGGGAGGGCGCACAGATACGCAGTATTTT. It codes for CASRLAGGRTDTQYF.

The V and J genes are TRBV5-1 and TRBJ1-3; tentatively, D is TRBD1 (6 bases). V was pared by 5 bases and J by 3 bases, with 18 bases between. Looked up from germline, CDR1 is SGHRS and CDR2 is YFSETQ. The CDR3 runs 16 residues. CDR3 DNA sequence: TGCGCCAGCAGTTCCAAGGGGGATTCAGTTGGAAACACCATATATTTT. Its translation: CASSSKGDSVGNTIYF.

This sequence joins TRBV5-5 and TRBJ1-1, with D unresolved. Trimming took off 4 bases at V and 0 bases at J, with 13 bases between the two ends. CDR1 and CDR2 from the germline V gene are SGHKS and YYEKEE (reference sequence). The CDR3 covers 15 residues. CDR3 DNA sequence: TGTGCCAGCAGCCTCATAATTCGGGTGAACACTGAAGCTTTCTTT. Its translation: CASSLIIRVNTEAFF.

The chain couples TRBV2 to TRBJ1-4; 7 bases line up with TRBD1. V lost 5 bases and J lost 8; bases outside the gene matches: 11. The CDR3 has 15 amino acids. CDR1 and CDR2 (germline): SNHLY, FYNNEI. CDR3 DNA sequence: TGTGCCAGCAGTACACCGGGACAGTCACTGGAAAAACTGTTTTTT. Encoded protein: CASSTPGQSLEKLFF.

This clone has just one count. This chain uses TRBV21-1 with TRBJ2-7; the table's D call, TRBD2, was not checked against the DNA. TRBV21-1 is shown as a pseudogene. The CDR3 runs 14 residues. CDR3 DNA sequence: TGTGCCAGCAACGGGACTAGGGATCCCTACGAGCAGTACTTC. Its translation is CASNGTRDPYEQYF.

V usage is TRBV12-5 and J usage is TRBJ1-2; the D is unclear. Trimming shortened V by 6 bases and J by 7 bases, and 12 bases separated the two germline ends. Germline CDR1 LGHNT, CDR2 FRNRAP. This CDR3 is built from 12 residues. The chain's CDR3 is CASGYPWGGYTF. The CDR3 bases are TGTGCTAGTGGATACCCCTGGGGTGGCTACACCTTC.

The CDR3 region has the DNA TGTGCCAGCAGCTTGGGCGGGTTAATGGTTTATGGCTACACCTTC. It codes for CASSLGGLMVYGYTF. This chain joins TRBV5-4 and TRBJ1-2; D unresolved. Deletions cut 0 bases from V and 5 bases from J, with 14 bases between. The germline V gene has CDR1 SGHNT and CDR2 YYREEE (reference sequence). The CDR3 covers 15 residues.

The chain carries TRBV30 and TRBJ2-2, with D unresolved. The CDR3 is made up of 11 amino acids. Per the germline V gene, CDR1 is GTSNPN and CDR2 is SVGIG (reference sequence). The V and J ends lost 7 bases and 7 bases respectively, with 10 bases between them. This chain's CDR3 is CAYGSGGELFF. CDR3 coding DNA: TGTGCCTACGGGTCCGGCGGGGAGCTGTTTTTT.

CDR3 coding DNA: TGTGCCAGCAGCCCAGACCGGGCGGGCGGCTACACCTTC. It yields the protein CASSPDRAGGYTF. This chain uses TRBV27 with TRBJ1-2; D gene unclear. The germline V gene has CDR1 MNHEY and CDR2 SMNVEV (reference sequence). V was shortened by 6 bases and J by 8 bases, with 16 bases between the two germline ends. The CDR3 is 13 residues long.

The chain's CDR3 is CATRTSLNEQYF. DNA for the CDR3: TGCGCCACCAGGACTAGCCTCAACGAGCAGTACTTC. V gene TRBV10-1 combines with J gene TRBJ2-7; TRBD2 aligns across 8 bases. The CDR3 length is 12 residues. Trimming took 10 bases from V and 5 from J; bases not matched to a gene: 7. Germline V lookup: CDR1 WNHNN, CDR2 SYGVQD (reference sequence).

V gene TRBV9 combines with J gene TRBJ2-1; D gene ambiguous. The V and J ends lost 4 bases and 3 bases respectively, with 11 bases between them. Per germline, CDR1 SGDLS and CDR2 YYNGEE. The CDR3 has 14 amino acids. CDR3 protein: CASSPAPDYNEQFF. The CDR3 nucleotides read TGTGCCAGCAGCCCCGCGCCAGACTACAATGAGCAGTTCTTC.

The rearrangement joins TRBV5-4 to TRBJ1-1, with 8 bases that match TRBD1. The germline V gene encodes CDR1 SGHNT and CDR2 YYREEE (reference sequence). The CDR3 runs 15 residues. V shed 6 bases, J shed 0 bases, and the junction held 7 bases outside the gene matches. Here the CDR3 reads CASNTGGVLNTEAFF. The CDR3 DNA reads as TGTGCCAGCAACACAGGGGGAGTACTGAACACTGAAGCTTTCTTT.

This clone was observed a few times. The CDR3 is CASSPWTSGSLFYEQYF. CDR3 coding DNA: TGCGCCAGCAGCCCTTGGACTAGCGGGAGTTTATTCTACGAGCAGTACTTC. The chain links TRBV4-1 to TRBJ2-7; TRBD2 matches at 13 bases. The CDR3 has 17 amino acids. After removal of 4 bases from V and 3 bases from J, the junction contained 9 bases not matched to a gene. CDR1 is MGHRA and CDR2 is YSYEKL in the germline V gene.

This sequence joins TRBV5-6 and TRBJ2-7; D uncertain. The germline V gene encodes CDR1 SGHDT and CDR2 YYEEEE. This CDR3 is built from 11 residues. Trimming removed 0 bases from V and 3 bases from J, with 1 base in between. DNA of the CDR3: TGTGCCAGCAGCTTGGACTACGAGCAGTACTTC. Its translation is CASSLDYEQYF. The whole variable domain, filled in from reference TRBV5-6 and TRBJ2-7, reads DAGVTQSPTHLIKTRGQQVTLRCSPKSGHDTVSWYQQALGQGPQFIFQYYEEEERQRGNFPDRFSGHQFPNYSSELNVNALLLGDSALYLCASSLDYEQYFGPGTRLTVT.

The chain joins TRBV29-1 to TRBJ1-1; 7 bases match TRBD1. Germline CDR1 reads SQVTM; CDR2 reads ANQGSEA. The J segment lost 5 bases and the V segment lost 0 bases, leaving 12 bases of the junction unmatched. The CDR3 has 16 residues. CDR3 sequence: CSVEDLTGALGTEAFF. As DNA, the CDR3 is TGCAGCGTTGAAGATTTAACAGGGGCGCTCGGGACTGAAGCTTTCTTT. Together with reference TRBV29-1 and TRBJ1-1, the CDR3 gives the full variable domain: SAVISQKPSRDICQRGTSLTIQCQVDSQVTMMFWYRQQPGQSLTLIATANQGSEATYESGFVIDKFPISRPNLTFSTLTVSNMSPEDSSIYLCSVEDLTGALGTEAFFGQGTRLTVV.

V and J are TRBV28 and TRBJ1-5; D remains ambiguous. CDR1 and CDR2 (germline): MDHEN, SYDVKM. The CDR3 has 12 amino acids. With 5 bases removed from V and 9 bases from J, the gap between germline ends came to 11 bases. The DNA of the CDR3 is TGTGCCAGCAGTCCGGGCCCCAGGCCCCAGCATTTT. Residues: CASSPGPRPQHF.